What follows are 31 T cell receptor beta chains derived from one specimen sequenced in a study of shared clonotypes between healthy human individuals. Produced via immunoSEQ multiplex PCR; TCRdb's table is partial and in-frame only. This sample has more than 2 million clones, with 90% to 97% found just once. The specimen sequenced was naive CD4+ T cells sorted from blood. Subset meaning: CD45RA+ positively selected. Every receptor here comes from a man younger than 35 in good health.

This clone has a single count. The rearrangement links TRBV6-5 to TRBJ2-7, with D perhaps being TRBD1 or TRBD2 (6 bases each). Germline V gene lookup returns CDR1 MNHEY and CDR2 SVGAGI. Trimming took 2 bases from V and 7 from J, leaving 18 bases between them. CDR3 length equals 15 residues. CDR3: CASSYLPGEVGEQYF. DNA for the CDR3: TGTGCCAGCAGTTACCTGCCAGGGGAGGTCGGTGAGCAGTACTTC.

V gene TRBV2 combines with J gene TRBJ2-7; possible D gene TRBD2, 5 bases. Germline CDR1 is SNHLY and CDR2 is FYNNEI. This CDR3 is built from 13 residues. Trimming took 4 bases from V and 0 from J, leaving 7 bases between them. This CDR3 is CASSVRVSYEQYF. The CDR3 nucleotides read TGTGCCAGCAGTGTGCGGGTCTCCTACGAGCAGTACTTC.

The chain links TRBV18 to TRBJ2-5, with D unresolved. Deletions cut 3 bases from V and 4 bases from J, with 18 bases between. The CDR3 totals 16 residues. The germline CDR1 and CDR2 sequences are KGHSH and LQKENI. The CDR3 region has the DNA TGTGCCAGCTCACCCCTCCGTGTTGAGCCCGCAGAGACCCAGTACTTC. Amino acids: CASSPLRVEPAETQYF.

This chain links TRBV28 with TRBJ2-5, with D unclear. The CDR3 spans 13 residues. Trimming cost V 6 bases and J 0 bases, with 8 bases left between them. Germline V CDR1 and CDR2: MDHEN, SYDVKM. For the CDR3, the DNA is TGTGCCAGCAGAAACAGTTACCAAGAGACCCAGTACTTC. It codes for CASRNSYQETQYF.

The count of this clone is one. Distinct nucleotide sequences in the sample also encode this CDR3. The rearrangement joins TRBV5-1 to TRBJ1-4, with 7 bases identical to TRBD1. V shed 4 bases, J shed 2 bases, and the junction held 2 bases outside the gene matches. Germline CDR1 SGHRS, CDR2 YFSETQ. CDR3 length: 14 amino acids. The CDR3 here is CASSPTGTNEKLFF. For the CDR3, the DNA is TGCGCCAGCAGCCCGACAGGGACTAATGAAAAACTGTTTTTT.

The chain uses TRBV5-5 and TRBJ1-5, with a weak D call TRBD1 (6 bases). V was clipped by 2 bases and J by 6 bases, with 12 bases between them. Germline V gene lookup returns CDR1 SGHKS and CDR2 YYEKEE (reference sequence). The CDR3 is 14 residues long. CDR3 amino acids: CASSFAGEGQPQHF. CDR3 nucleotide sequence: TGTGCCAGCAGCTTTGCAGGGGAAGGTCAGCCCCAGCATTTT.

V usage is TRBV25-1 and J usage is TRBJ1-6; D remains unclear. The CDR3 has 13 amino acids. With 1 base removed from V and 14 bases from J, the gap between germline ends came to 12 bases. The germline V gene has CDR1 MGHDK and CDR2 SYGVNS. The CDR3 DNA reads as TGTGCCAGCAGTGAATCACCGGCCTCGACCCTCCACTTT. This encodes CASSESPASTLHF.

The gene calls are TRBV19 and TRBJ2-5, with 9 positions matching TRBD1. Germline values: CDR1 LNHDA, CDR2 SQIVND (reference sequence). This CDR3 contains 15 residues. After removal of 6 bases from V and 2 bases from J, the junction contained 7 bases not matched to a gene. The chain's CDR3 is CASSPSGTGQETQYF. In nucleotides, the CDR3 is TGTGCCAGTAGCCCTTCCGGGACAGGGCAAGAGACCCAGTACTTC.

The V gene is TRBV5-1, the J gene TRBJ1-1; no clear D gene. With 1 base removed from V and 2 bases from J, the gap between germline ends came to 9 bases. Germline assignment: CDR1 SGHRS and CDR2 YFSETQ. This CDR3 is 14 amino acids long. The CDR3 sequence: CASSLRSSNTEAFF. DNA for the CDR3: TGCGCCAGCAGCTTGCGGAGTTCTAACACTGAAGCTTTCTTT. Full variable domain (remainder filled in from reference TRBV5-1 and TRBJ1-1): KAGVTQTPRYLIKTRGQQVTLSCSPISGHRSVSWYQQTPGQGLQFLFEYFSETQRNKGNFPGRFSGRQFSNSRSEMNVSTLELGDSALYLCASSLRSSNTEAFFGQGTRLTVV.

V and J are TRBV11-3 and TRBJ1-1; D unclear. The CDR3 is 13 residues long. Germline-derived CDR1 and CDR2 are SGHNT and YENEEA. Trimming cost V 4 bases and J 1 base, with 7 bases left between them. The CDR3 reads CASSSGGNTEAFF. DNA for the CDR3: TGTGCCAGCAGCTCGGGTGGGAACACTGAAGCTTTCTTT.

On this clone: The sample holds other DNA sequences that translate to the same CDR3. The chain couples TRBV7-2 to TRBJ2-1; 7 bases align to TRBD2. The CDR3 runs to 16 residues. Unmatched junction bases numbered 4, after V lost 2 bases and J lost 0 bases. In germline, CDR1 is SGHTA, CDR2 FQGNSA. CDR3 nucleotide sequence: TGTGCCAGCAGCTTATGGGGGGGTAGCTCCTACAATGAGCAGTTCTTC. As protein: CASSLWGGSSYNEQFF.

This sequence joins TRBV29-1 and TRBJ1-1; no reliable D call. The CDR3 contains 13 residues. Germline CDR1 SQVTM, CDR2 ANQGSEA. Trimming pared 6 bases from V and 3 bases from J, leaving 14 bases between. CDR3 region: CSVLHGGDTEAFF. The DNA of the CDR3 is TGCAGCGTACTACATGGTGGGGACACTGAAGCTTTCTTT. The entire variable domain, with the rest obtained from reference TRBV29-1 and TRBJ1-1, is as follows: SAVISQKPSRDICQRGTSLTIQCQVDSQVTMMFWYRQQPGQSLTLIATANQGSEATYESGFVIDKFPISRPNLTFSTLTVSNMSPEDSSIYLCSVLHGGDTEAFFGQGTRLTVV.

Comment on this clone: The same CDR3 arises from other DNA sequences in this sample as well. CDR3 nucleotides: TGCGCCAGCAGCTTGAGCGGGGGAGATACGCAGTATTTT. It yields the protein CASSLSGGDTQYF. The chain combines TRBV5-1 with TRBJ2-3, with TRBD2 matching over 8 bases. The trim removed 1 base at V and 5 bases at J, leaving 0 bases unmatched. Germline CDR1 SGHRS, CDR2 YFSETQ. The CDR3 loop spans 13 amino acids. Drawing the rest from reference TRBV5-1 and TRBJ2-3, the complete variable domain is KAGVTQTPRYLIKTRGQQVTLSCSPISGHRSVSWYQQTPGQGLQFLFEYFSETQRNKGNFPGRFSGRQFSNSRSEMNVSTLELGDSALYLCASSLSGGDTQYFGPGTRLTVL.

J is TRBJ1-5 and V is TRBV6-1; possibly TRBD1 for D (5 bases). Trimming removed 2 bases at V and 7 bases at J, with 15 bases between. CDR3 length: 15 amino acids. The V gene's germline CDR1 is MNHNS and CDR2 SASEGT. The CDR3 nucleotides read TGTGCCAGCAGTGAAACCTCGGGGGGTCCCCAGCCCCAGCATTTT. Translated: CASSETSGGPQPQHF.

This clone came up once. The rearrangement links TRBV7-8 to TRBJ1-6, with TRBD1 identical over 9 bases. This CDR3 spans 14 amino acids. The trim removed 3 bases at V and 11 bases at J, leaving 5 bases unmatched. CDR1 is SGHVS, CDR2 FQNEAQ, per germline. The CDR3 sequence: CASSLGQGLAPLHF. The CDR3 DNA sequence: TGTGCCAGCAGCTTGGGACAGGGTTTGGCACCCCTCCACTTT.

The rearrangement links TRBV5-8 to TRBJ2-1, with 7 bases matching TRBD1. Per the germline V gene, CDR1 is SGHTS and CDR2 is YDEGEE. The CDR3 is made up of 17 amino acids. The ends lost 0 bases at V and 7 bases at J; junction bases unmatched: 13. The CDR3 reads CASSLATQGLPLNEQFF. The CDR3 region has the DNA TGTGCCAGCAGCTTGGCCACACAGGGGTTGCCCTTGAATGAGCAGTTCTTC.

About this clone itself: Other DNA sequences in this specimen translate into the identical CDR3. The chain is built from TRBV19 and TRBJ1-1; no clear D. The CDR3 runs 12 residues. Germline CDR1 is LNHDA and CDR2 is SQIVND (reference sequence). Trimming removed 3 bases at V and 1 base at J, with 3 bases between. CDR3 nucleotide sequence: TGTGCCAGTAGTATCAGGAACACTGAAGCTTTCTTT. Residues: CASSIRNTEAFF.

The chain is built from TRBV6-6 and TRBJ1-1, with D perhaps matching TRBD1 (5 bases). Germline V gene sequence: CDR1 MNHNY, CDR2 SVGAGI (reference sequence). Trimming removed 4 bases at V and 1 base at J, with 10 bases between. CDR3 size: 14 residues. In DNA, the CDR3 is TGTGCCAGCAGTTGGGGAGGGACGAACACTGAAGCTTTCTTT. It is translated as CASSWGGTNTEAFF.

This clone was seen a single time. This chain joins TRBV7-3 and TRBJ2-3; D is perhaps TRBD2 (6 bases). V dropped 10 bases and J dropped 5 bases, with 19 bases sitting between them. CDR3 length equals 14 residues. Germline CDR1 reads SGHTA; CDR2 reads FQGTGA. The CDR3 loop reads CATSRGVVGDTQYF. For the CDR3, the DNA is TGTGCCACCTCCCGCGGGGTGGTCGGAGATACGCAGTATTTT.

The V and J genes are TRBV18 and TRBJ1-4; D remains ambiguous. Per germline, CDR1 KGHSH and CDR2 LQKENI. Trimming removed 6 bases from V and 0 bases from J, with 11 bases in between. This CDR3 is built from 15 residues. The CDR3 sequence is CASSRRSATNEKLFF. CDR3 bases: TGTGCCAGCTCGAGACGGAGTGCAACTAATGAAAAACTGTTTTTT. The full variable domain, with the rest looked up from reference TRBV18 and TRBJ1-4, is NAGVMQNPRHLVRRRGQEARLRCSPMKGHSHVYWYRQLPEEGLKFMVYLQKENIIDESGMPKERFSAEFPKEGPSILRIQQVVRGDSAAYFCASSRRSATNEKLFFGSGTQLSVL.

J is TRBJ2-5 and V is TRBV10-3, with D tentatively TRBD1 or TRBD2 (6 bases each). CDR1 and CDR2 (germline): ENHRY, SYGVKD. The CDR3 spans 13 residues. Trimming shortened V by 4 bases and J by 5 bases, and 11 bases separated the two germline ends. For the CDR3, the DNA is TGTGCCATCAGTGTGGGGGGCCGGGAGACCCAGTACTTC. Its translation: CAISVGGRETQYF.

The chain is built from TRBV27 and TRBJ2-2; 9 positions match TRBD2. This CDR3 spans 14 amino acids. Germline CDR1 and CDR2: MNHEY and SMNVEV (reference sequence). With 6 bases clipped from V and 6 bases from J, the junction kept 5 bases outside the gene matches. In DNA, the CDR3 is TGTGCCAGCAGGAAGGCTAGCGGGGCCGGGGAGCTGTTTTTT. Its translation is CASRKASGAGELFF.

The chain has TRBV7-9 and TRBJ2-1; D may be TRBD1 (5 bases). CDR1 and CDR2 from the germline V gene are SEHNR and FQNEAQ (reference sequence). V lost 6 bases and J 0 bases, leaving 9 bases between the germline ends. The CDR3 covers 14 residues. CDR3 sequence (DNA): TGTGCCAGCAGTGGGGCAAGCTCCTACAATGAGCAGTTCTTC. Protein: CASSGASSYNEQFF.

The genes are TRBV20-1 and TRBJ2-1; D remains ambiguous. The CDR3 spans 10 residues. The V end was cut by 6 bases, the J end by 8 bases, with 8 bases between. In germline, CDR1 is DFQATT, CDR2 SNEGSKA (reference sequence). CDR3 in amino acids: CSAKVHEQFF. The CDR3 DNA sequence: TGCAGTGCCAAAGTCCATGAGCAGTTCTTC.

The CDR3 DNA reads as TGTGCCAGCAGCGTAGGGGTAGCGGGAGGGTGGGAGACCCAGTACTTC. Protein product: CASSVGVAGGWETQYF. J is TRBJ2-5 and V is TRBV9; 11 positions agree with TRBD2. J lost 5 bases, V lost 0 bases, and 6 bases had no gene match. The germline V gene has CDR1 SGDLS and CDR2 YYNGEE. CDR3 length equals 16 residues.

Turning to this clone: Other nucleotide sequences in the sample specify the same CDR3. The genes are TRBV5-1 and TRBJ2-3; TRBD1 is a possible D gene (5 bases). Looked up from germline, CDR1 is SGHRS and CDR2 is YFSETQ. This CDR3 is 13 amino acids long. V shed 5 bases and J shed 3 bases, with 10 bases lying between them. CDR3 bases: TGCGCCAGCAGTGCACCAGGGACAGATACGCAGTATTTT. This translates into CASSAPGTDTQYF.

This clone has just a few counts. Other DNA sequences within the sample encode an identical CDR3. V gene TRBV6-5 combines with J gene TRBJ1-5; D not resolved. The germline gives CDR1 MNHEY, CDR2 SVGAGI. V lost 5 bases and J lost 6, with 8 bases in between. CDR3 length equals 12 residues. The CDR3 nucleotides are TGTGCCAGCAGTACACCGGGTCAGCCCCAGCATTTT. Its protein product is CASSTPGQPQHF.

The chain links TRBV2 to TRBJ1-4; 11 bases match TRBD1. With 7 bases clipped from V and 2 bases from J, the junction kept 3 bases outside the gene matches. CDR1 is SNHLY and CDR2 is FYNNEI in the germline V gene. The CDR3 sequence is 15 residues long. Here the CDR3 DNA reads TGTGCCAGCAATGGACAGGGGGCTACTAATGAAAAACTGTTTTTT. Translated, it gives CASNGQGATNEKLFF.

The J gene is TRBJ1-1, the V gene TRBV28; D might be TRBD1 (5 bases). The V gene's germline CDR1 is MDHEN and CDR2 SYDVKM. The CDR3 consists of 12 residues. Trimming pared 3 bases from V and 11 bases from J, leaving 13 bases between. CDR3 loop: CASSFAGPGAFF. The DNA for the CDR3 is TGTGCCAGCAGTTTTGCGGGGCCTGGGGCTTTCTTT.

The J gene is TRBJ2-5, the V gene TRBV5-4, with D possibly being TRBD1 or TRBD2 (6 bases each). CDR3 length: 17 residues. V lost 4 bases, J lost 1 base, and 20 bases lay in between. Per the germline V gene, CDR1 is SGHNT and CDR2 is YYREEE (reference sequence). The CDR3 DNA is TGTGCCAGCAGCAACAAGGGGGGACTGGGACTCCAAGAGACCCAGTACTTC. Residues: CASSNKGGLGLQETQYF.

This clone was found once. This rearrangement joins TRBV5-1 to TRBJ2-1; 8 bases agree with TRBD2. Germline CDR1 SGHRS, CDR2 YFSETQ. The CDR3 contains 15 residues. The junction had 4 bases not matched to a gene; V was cut back by 3 bases and J by 2 bases. CDR3 residues: CASSWGLGAYNEQFF. The DNA of the CDR3 is TGCGCCAGCAGCTGGGGACTAGGAGCCTACAATGAGCAGTTCTTC.